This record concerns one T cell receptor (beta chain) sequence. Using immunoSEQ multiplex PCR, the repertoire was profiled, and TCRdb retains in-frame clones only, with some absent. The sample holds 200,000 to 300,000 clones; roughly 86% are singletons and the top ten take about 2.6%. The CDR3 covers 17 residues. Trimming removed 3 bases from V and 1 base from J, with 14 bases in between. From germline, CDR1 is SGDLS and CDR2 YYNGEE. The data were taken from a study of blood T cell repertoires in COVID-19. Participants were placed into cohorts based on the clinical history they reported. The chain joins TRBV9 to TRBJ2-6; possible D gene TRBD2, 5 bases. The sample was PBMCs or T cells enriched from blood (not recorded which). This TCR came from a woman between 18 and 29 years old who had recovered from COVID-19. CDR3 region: CASSASSTRSGANVLTF. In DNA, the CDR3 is TGTGCCAGCAGCGCTTCCTCAACTAGGTCTGGGGCCAACGTCCTGACTTTC.